The 10 T cell receptor beta chains listed next were all sequenced from one sample in a study of neurological immune-mediated disorders. TCRdb reprocessed the 5' RACE reads with MiXCR, giving one entry per CDR3 protein. The table includes over 45,000 distinct CDR3 sequences, about 25% detected once. Sequencing was carried out using PBMCs. The receptors here all came from a woman in her 70s in good health.

A few counts support this clonotype. The chain couples TRBV12-3 or TRBV12-4 to TRBJ2-3, with 9 bases aligning to TRBD1. J gave up 0 bases and V 8 bases, and 12 bases lay outside the gene matches. This CDR3 is 17 amino acids long. The CDR3 DNA is TGTGCCAGCCCACCGGGACAGGGTGTTACTAGCACAGATACGCAGTATTTT. Its protein product is CASPPGQGVTSTDTQYF.

The table lists this clonotype with many counts. The chain employs TRBV7-9 and TRBJ2-5; TRBD2 might be the D (5 bases). CDR1 and CDR2 (germline): SEHNR, FQNEAQ (reference sequence). Trimming removed 6 bases at V and 8 bases at J, with 16 bases between. The CDR3 is 13 residues long. The CDR3 nucleotides read TGTGCCAGCAGGACGGCGGGCACTGGAACCCAGTACTTC. This translates into CASRTAGTGTQYF.

This chain links TRBV6-1 with TRBJ2-5, with TRBD2 identical over 7 bases. Trimming took 3 bases from V and 2 from J; bases not matched to a gene: 6. CDR3 length: 15 residues. Looked up from germline, CDR1 is MNHNS and CDR2 is SASEGT. CDR3 residues: CASSDGRGNQETQYF. CDR3 nucleotides: TGTGCCAGCAGTGACGGGCGGGGGAATCAAGAGACCCAGTACTTC.

The chain employs TRBV10-3 and TRBJ1-1; D is uncertain. Trimming took off 2 bases at V and 2 bases at J, with 6 bases between the two ends. The CDR3 has 13 residues. Germline CDR1 and CDR2: ENHRY and SYGVKD. CDR3 residues: CAISEGSNTEAFF. The CDR3 coding sequence is TGTGCCATCAGTGAGGGAAGTAACACTGAAGCTTTCTTT.

This clonotype was seen many times. The chain has TRBV15 and TRBJ2-1; D may be TRBD2 (5 bases). The CDR3 runs 14 residues. Germline assignment: CDR1 LNHNV and CDR2 YYDKDF (reference sequence). V was cut by 5 bases and J by 8 bases, with 16 bases left in between. CDR3 DNA: TGTGCCACCAGCGGAGGTCTAGGTCTGGATGAGCAGTTCTTC. Its translation: CATSGGLGLDEQFF. The whole variable domain, filled in from reference TRBV15 and TRBJ2-1, reads DAMVIQNPRYQVTQFGKPVTLSCSQTLNHNVMYWYQQKSSQAPKLLFHYYDKDFNNEADTPDNFQSRRPNTSFCFLDIRSPGLGDTAMYLCATSGGLGLDEQFFGPGTRLTVL.

In this sample, this clonotype turned up many times. The chain is built from TRBV5-1 and TRBJ2-5; 13 bases match TRBD2. Germline trimming cut 0 bases from V and 3 bases from J; bases unmatched to any gene: 2. CDR3 length equals 16 residues. Per the germline V gene, CDR1 is SGHRS and CDR2 is YFSETQ. For the CDR3, the DNA is TGCGCCAGCAGCTTGGGACTAGCGGGAGGTGAAGAGACCCAGTACTTC. This sequence encodes CASSLGLAGGEETQYF.

About this clonotype itself: A much larger clone differs by one base, so this may be a read error. The genes are TRBV5-1 and TRBJ2-3; D is unresolved. The J call is in doubt because the DNA end fits TRBJ1-5 better. CDR3 length equals 14 residues. The germline V gene has CDR1 SGHRS and CDR2 YFSETQ. The CDR3 sequence is CASSLGAPPDTQHF. The CDR3 region has the DNA TGCGCCAGCAGCTTGGGGGCTCCGCCAGATACGCAGCATTTT.

This clonotype was counted ten times or more. V gene TRBV6-2 or TRBV6-3 combines with J gene TRBJ2-1; 11 bases match TRBD2. The CDR3 length is 15 residues. Trimming removed 6 bases from V and 8 bases from J; junction bases left unmatched: 9. The germline gives CDR1 MNHEY, CDR2 SVGEGT. The CDR3 DNA is TGTGCCAGCAGACAAGGACTAGCGGGTTCCCATGAGCAGTTCTTC. Translation: CASRQGLAGSHEQFF.

J is TRBJ2-4 and V is TRBV18; 7 nucleotides agree with TRBD2. CDR3 length equals 15 residues. V was clipped by 5 bases and J by 1 base; unmatched bases: 5. Looked up from germline, CDR1 is KGHSH and CDR2 is LQKENI. The CDR3 spells CASSTTGGAKNIQYF. The CDR3 DNA reads TGTGCCAGCTCAACTACCGGGGGGGCCAAAAACATTCAGTACTTC.

This clonotype was detected ten times or more. This chain joins TRBV5-1 and TRBJ2-6; 9 bases align to TRBD1. Germline CDR1 reads SGHRS; CDR2 reads YFSETQ. The CDR3 length is 16 residues. J lost 3 bases, V lost 4 bases, and 5 bases had no gene match. The CDR3 sequence is CASSPLTGGGANVLTF. CDR3 DNA: TGCGCCAGCAGCCCCCTGACAGGGGGTGGGGCCAACGTCCTGACTTTC.